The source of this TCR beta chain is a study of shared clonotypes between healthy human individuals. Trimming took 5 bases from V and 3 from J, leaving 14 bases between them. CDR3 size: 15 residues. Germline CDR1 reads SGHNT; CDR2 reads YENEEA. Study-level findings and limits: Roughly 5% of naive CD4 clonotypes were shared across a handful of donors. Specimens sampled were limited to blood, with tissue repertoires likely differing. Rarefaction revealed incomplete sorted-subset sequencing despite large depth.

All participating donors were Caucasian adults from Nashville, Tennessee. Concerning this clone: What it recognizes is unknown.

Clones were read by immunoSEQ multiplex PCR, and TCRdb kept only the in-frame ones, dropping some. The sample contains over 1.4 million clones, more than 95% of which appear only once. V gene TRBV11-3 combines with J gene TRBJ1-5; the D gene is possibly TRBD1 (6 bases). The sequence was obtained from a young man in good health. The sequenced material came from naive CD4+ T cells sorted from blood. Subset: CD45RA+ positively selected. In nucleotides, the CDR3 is TGTGCCAGCAGCCAAGGAGACAGGACCAATCAGCCCCAGCATTTT. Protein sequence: CASSQGDRTNQPQHF.